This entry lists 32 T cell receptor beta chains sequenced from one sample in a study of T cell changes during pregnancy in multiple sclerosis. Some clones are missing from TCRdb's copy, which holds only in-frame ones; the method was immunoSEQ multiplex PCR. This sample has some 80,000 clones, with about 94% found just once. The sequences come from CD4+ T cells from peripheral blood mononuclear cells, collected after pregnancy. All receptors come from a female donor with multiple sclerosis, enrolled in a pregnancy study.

DNA for the CDR3: TGCGCCAGCAGCTTGAAAAGCGGGGTGAACACCGGGGAGCTGTTTTTT. It is translated as CASSLKSGVNTGELFF. The chain combines TRBV5-1 with TRBJ2-2; 7 bases agree with TRBD2. CDR1 and CDR2 from the germline V gene are SGHRS and YFSETQ. This CDR3 is 16 amino acids long. Unmatched junction bases numbered 4, after V lost 1 base and J lost 1 base.

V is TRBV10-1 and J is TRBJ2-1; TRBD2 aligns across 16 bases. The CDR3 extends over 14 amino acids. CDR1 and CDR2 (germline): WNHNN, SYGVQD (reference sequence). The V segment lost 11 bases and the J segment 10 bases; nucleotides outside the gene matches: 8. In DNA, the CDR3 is TGCGCCTTACTCCAGGGACTAGCGGGAGGGGAGCAGTTCTTC. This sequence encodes CALLQGLAGGEQFF.

The chain's CDR3 is CAWRSRGFTGELFF. CDR3 nucleotides: TGTGCCTGGAGGTCCAGGGGATTTACCGGGGAGCTGTTTTTT. This rearrangement joins TRBV30 to TRBJ2-2, with a possible D match to TRBD1 (6 bases). There are 14 residues in the CDR3. V was shortened by 3 bases and J by 5 bases, with 13 bases between the two germline ends. Germline V gene sequence: CDR1 GTSNPN, CDR2 SVGIG (reference sequence).

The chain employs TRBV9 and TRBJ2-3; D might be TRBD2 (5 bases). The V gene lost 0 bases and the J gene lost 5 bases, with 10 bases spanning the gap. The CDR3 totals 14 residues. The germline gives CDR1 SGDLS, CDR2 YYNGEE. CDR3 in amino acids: CASSVATSKDTQYF. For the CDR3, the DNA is TGTGCCAGCAGCGTAGCTACTAGTAAAGATACGCAGTATTTT.

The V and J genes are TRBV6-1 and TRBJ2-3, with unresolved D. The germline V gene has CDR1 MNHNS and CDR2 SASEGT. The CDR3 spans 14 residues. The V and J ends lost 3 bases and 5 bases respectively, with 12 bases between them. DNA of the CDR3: TGTGCCAGCAGTGATCAAGAAGCAGGAGATACGCAGTATTTT. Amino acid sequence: CASSDQEAGDTQYF.

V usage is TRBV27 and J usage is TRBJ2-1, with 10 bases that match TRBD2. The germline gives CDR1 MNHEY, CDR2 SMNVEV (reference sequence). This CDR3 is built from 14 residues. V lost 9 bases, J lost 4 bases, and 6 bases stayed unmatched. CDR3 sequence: CASRPGLAYNEQFF. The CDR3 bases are TGTGCCAGTCGACCGGGACTAGCGTACAATGAGCAGTTCTTC.

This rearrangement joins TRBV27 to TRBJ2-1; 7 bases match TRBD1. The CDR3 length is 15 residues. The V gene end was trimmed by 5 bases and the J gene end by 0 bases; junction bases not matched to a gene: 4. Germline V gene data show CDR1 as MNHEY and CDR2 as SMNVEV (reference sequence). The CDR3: CASSHGQASYNEQFF. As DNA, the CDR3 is TGTGCCAGCAGTCACGGACAGGCCTCCTACAATGAGCAGTTCTTC.

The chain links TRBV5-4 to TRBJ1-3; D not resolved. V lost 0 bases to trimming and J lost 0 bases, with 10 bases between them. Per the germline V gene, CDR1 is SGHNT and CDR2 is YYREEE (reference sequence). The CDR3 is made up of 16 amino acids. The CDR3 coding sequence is TGTGCCAGCAGCTTGGGGGCTGTAAGCTCTGGAAACACCATATATTTT. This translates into CASSLGAVSSGNTIYF.

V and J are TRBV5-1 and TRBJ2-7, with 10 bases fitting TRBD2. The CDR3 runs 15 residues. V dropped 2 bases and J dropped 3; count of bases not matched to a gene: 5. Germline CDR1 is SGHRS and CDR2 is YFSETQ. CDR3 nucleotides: TGCGCCAGCAGCTTAGGACTAGCGGTCCTCTACGAGCAGTACTTC. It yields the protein CASSLGLAVLYEQYF.

Written as DNA, the CDR3 is TGTGCCAGCAGCACCTCCAGGGGTGGCACAGATACGCAGTATTTT. Amino acids: CASSTSRGGTDTQYF. The V and J genes are TRBV7-2 and TRBJ2-3, with TRBD1 as a possible D gene (6 bases). The CDR3 consists of 15 residues. Germline-derived CDR1 and CDR2 are SGHTA and FQGNSA. Trimming left V 5 bases short and J 1 base short, with 13 bases between.

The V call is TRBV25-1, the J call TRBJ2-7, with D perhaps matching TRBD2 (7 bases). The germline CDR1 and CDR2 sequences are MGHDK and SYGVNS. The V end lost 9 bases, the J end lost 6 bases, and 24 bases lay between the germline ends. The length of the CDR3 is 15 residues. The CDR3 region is CASSTGGTLASEQYF. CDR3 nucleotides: TGTGCCAGTAGTACGGGGGGCACGCTAGCATCCGAGCAGTACTTC.

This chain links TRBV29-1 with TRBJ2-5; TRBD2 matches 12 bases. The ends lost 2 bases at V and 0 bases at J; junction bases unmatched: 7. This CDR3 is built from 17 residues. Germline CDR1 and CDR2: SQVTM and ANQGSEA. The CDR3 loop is CSVELAGGPGNQETQYF. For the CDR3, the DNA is TGCAGCGTTGAACTAGCGGGAGGGCCAGGGAACCAAGAGACCCAGTACTTC.

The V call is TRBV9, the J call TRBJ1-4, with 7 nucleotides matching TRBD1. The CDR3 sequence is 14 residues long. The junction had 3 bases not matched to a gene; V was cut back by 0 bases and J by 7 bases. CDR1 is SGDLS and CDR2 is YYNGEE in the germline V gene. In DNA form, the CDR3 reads TGTGCCAGCAGCGTAGAGGCAGGGGGTGAAAAACTGTTTTTT. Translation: CASSVEAGGEKLFF.

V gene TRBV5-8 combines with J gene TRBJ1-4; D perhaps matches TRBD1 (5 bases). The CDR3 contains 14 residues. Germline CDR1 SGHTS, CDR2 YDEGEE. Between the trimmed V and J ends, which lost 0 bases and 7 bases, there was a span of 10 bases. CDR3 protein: CASSLEGIGEKLFF. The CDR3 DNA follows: TGTGCCAGCAGCTTGGAGGGGATTGGTGAAAAACTGTTTTTT.

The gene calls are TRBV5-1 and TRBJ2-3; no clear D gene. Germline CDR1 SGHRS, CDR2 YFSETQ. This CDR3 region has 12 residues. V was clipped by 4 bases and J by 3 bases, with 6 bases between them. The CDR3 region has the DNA TGCGCCAGCAGCCTTACTACAGATACGCAGTATTTT. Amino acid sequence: CASSLTTDTQYF.

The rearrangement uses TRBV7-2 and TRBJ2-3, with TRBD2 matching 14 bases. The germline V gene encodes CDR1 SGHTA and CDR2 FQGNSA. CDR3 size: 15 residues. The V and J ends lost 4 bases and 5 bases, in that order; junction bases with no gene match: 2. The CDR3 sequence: CASSSGLAGGDTQYF. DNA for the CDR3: TGTGCCAGCAGCTCTGGACTAGCGGGAGGAGATACGCAGTATTTT.

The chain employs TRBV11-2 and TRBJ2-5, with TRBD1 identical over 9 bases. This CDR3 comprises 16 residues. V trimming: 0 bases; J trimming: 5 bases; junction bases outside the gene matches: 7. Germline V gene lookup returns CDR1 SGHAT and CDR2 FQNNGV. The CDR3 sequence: CASSLDSTGGWETQYF. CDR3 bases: TGTGCCAGCAGCTTAGATTCGACAGGGGGATGGGAGACCCAGTACTTC.

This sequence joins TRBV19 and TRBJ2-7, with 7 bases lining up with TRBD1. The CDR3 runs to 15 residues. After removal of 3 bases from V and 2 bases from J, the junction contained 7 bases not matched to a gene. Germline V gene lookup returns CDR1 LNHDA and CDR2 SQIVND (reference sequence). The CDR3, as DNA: TGTGCCAGTAGTATGGGACAGATCAAGGCCTACGAGCAGTACTTC. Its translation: CASSMGQIKAYEQYF.

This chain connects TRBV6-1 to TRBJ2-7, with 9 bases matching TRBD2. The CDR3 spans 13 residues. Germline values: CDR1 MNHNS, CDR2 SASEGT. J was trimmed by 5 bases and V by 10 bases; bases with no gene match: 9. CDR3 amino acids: CATSAGGPHEQYF. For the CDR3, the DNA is TGTGCCACCTCGGCGGGAGGGCCCCACGAGCAGTACTTC.

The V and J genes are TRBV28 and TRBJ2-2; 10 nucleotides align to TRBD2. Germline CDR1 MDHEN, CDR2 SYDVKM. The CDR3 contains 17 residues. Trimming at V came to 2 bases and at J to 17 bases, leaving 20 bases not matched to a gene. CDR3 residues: CASSLGGGSGRPPMGFF. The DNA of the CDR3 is TGTGCCAGCAGTTTAGGTGGGGGTAGCGGGAGGCCCCCAATGGGCTTTTTT. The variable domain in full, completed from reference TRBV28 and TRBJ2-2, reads DVKVTQSSRYLVKRTGEKVFLECVQDMDHENMFWYRQDPGLGLRLIYFSYDVKMKEKGDIPEGYSVSREKKERFSLILESASTNQTSMYLCASSLGGGSGRPPMGFFGEGSRLTVL.

Written as DNA, the CDR3 is TGTGCCAGCAACTCCCCGCGAGGGTACCAAGAGACCCAGTACTTC. Encoded protein: CASNSPRGYQETQYF. The chain has TRBV7-2 and TRBJ2-5; weak D call: TRBD2 (5 bases). Germline-derived CDR1 and CDR2 are SGHTA and FQGNSA. This CDR3 has 15 amino acids. V gave up 7 bases and J gave up 0 bases, with 15 bases separating them.

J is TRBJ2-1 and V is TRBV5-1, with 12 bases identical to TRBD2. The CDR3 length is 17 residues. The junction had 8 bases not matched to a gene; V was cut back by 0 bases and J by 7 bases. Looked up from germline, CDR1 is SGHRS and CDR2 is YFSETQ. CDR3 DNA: TGCGCCAGCAGCTTGGGGACTCTAGCGGGAGGGCCGAATGAGCAGTTCTTC. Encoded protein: CASSLGTLAGGPNEQFF.

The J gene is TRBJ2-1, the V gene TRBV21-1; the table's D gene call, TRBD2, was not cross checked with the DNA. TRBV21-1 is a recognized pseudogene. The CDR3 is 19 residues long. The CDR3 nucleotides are TGTGCCAGCAGCAAAGACTTAACTAGCGGGAGACTCTCCTACAATGAGCAGTTCTTC. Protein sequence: CASSKDLTSGRLSYNEQFF.

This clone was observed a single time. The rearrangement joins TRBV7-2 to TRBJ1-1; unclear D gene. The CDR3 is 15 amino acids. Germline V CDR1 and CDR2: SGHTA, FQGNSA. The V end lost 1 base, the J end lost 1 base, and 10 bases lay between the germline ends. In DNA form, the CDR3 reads TGTGCCAGCAGCTTAGTTGGGAGTAGGAACACTGAAGCTTTCTTT. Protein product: CASSLVGSRNTEAFF.

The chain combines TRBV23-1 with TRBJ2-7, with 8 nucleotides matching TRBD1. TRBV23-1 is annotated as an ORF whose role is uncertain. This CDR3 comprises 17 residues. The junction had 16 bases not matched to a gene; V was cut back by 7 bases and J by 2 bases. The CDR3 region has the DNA TGCGCCAGCACCCAAGGCCCCCGACAGGGGCACCCCTACGAGCAGTACTTC. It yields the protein CASTQGPRQGHPYEQYF.

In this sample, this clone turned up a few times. The CDR3 DNA reads as TGTGCCAGCAAGGACAGGGGTCAGGGGCTACTCGAGCAGTACTTC. This translates into CASKDRGQGLLEQYF. The chain uses TRBV27 and TRBJ2-7, with 9 bases identical to TRBD1. J gave up 6 bases and V 7 bases, and 13 bases lay outside the gene matches. Germline CDR1 MNHEY, CDR2 SMNVEV (reference sequence). The CDR3 spans 15 residues.

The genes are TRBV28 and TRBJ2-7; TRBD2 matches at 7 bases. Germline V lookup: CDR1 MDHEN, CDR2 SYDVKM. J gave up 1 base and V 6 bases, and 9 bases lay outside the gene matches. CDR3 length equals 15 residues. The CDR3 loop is CASSLTGGVSYEQYF. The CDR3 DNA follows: TGTGCCAGCAGCTTAACGGGAGGTGTTTCCTACGAGCAGTACTTC. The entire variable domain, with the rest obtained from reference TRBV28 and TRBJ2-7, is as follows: DVKVTQSSRYLVKRTGEKVFLECVQDMDHENMFWYRQDPGLGLRLIYFSYDVKMKEKGDIPEGYSVSREKKERFSLILESASTNQTSMYLCASSLTGGVSYEQYFGPGTRLTVT.

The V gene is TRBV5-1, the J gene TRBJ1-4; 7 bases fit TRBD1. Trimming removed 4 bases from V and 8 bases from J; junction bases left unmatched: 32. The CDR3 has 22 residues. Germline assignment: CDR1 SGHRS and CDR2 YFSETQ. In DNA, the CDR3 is TGCGCCAGCAGCCCATGGACAGGAGGGACCGCAGCACCGACTCCATTATCAGAAAAACTGTTTTTT. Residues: CASSPWTGGTAAPTPLSEKLFF.

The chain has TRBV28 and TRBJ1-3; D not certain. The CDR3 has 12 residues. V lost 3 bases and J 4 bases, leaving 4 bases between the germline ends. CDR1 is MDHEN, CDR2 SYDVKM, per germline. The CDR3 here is CASSFRGNTIYF. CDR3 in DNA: TGTGCCAGCAGTTTCAGAGGAAACACCATATATTTT.

The CDR3 sequence is CASSELGAKGSPLHF. As DNA, the CDR3 is TGTGCCAGCAGTGAGTTAGGGGCGAAGGGTTCACCCCTCCACTTT. The rearrangement joins TRBV2 to TRBJ1-6; D possibly corresponds to TRBD1 (5 bases). CDR3 length equals 15 residues. CDR1 SNHLY and CDR2 FYNNEI come from the germline V gene. Trimming removed 3 bases from V and 9 bases from J, with 15 bases in between.

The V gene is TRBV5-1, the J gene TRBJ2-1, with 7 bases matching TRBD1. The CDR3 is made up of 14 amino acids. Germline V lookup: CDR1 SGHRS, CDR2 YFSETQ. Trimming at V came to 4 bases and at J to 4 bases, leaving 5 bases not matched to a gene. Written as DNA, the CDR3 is TGCGCCAGCAGCGTTGGGGGACAGTACAATGAGCAGTTCTTC. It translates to CASSVGGQYNEQFF.

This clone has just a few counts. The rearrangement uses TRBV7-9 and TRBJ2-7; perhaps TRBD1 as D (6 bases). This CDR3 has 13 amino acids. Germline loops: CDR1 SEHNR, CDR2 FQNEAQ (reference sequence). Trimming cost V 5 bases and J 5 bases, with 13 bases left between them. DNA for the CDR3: TGTGCCAGCAGCCTACAGGGATCCCACGAGCAGTACTTC. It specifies CASSLQGSHEQYF.